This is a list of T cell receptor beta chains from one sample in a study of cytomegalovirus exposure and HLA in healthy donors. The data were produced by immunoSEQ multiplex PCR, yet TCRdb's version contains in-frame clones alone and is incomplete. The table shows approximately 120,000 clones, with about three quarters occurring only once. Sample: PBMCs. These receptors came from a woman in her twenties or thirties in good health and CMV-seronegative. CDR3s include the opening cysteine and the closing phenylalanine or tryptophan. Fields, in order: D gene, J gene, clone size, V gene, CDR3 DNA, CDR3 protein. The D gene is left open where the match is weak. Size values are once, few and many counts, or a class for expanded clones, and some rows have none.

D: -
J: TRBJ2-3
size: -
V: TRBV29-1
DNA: TGCAGTGGAGGGGGCCCCAGCACAGATACGCAGTATTTT
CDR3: CSGGGPSTDTQYF

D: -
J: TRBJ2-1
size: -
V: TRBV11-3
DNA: TGTGCCAGCAGCCCAGTAGCGAAGGCCAATGAGCAGTTCTTC
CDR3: CASSPVAKANEQFF

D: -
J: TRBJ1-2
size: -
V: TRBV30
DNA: TGTGCCTGGAGTGTTTCCGGAGCTAACTATGGCTACACCTTC
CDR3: CAWSVSGANYGYTF

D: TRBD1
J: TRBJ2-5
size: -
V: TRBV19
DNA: TGTGCCAGTAGTATTTCGGACAGGGGTATCGGGACCCAGTACTTC
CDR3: CASSISDRGIGTQYF

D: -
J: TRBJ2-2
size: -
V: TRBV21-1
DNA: TGTGCCAGCAGCAAAGGTGTCAGGCGGAACACCGGGGAGCTGTTTTTT
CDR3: CASSKGVRRNTGELFF

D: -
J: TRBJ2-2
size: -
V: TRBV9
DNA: TGTGCCAGCAGCGTAGGGGTCAGGGGTACCGGGGAGCTGTTTTTT
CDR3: CASSVGVRGTGELFF

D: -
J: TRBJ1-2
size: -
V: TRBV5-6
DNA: TGTGCCAGCAGCTTGGCGGGGGGTTATGGCTACACCTTC
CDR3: CASSLAGGYGYTF

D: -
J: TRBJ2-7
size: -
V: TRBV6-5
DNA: TGTGCCAGCAGTTACGGTAATTCCCCAGCCTACGAGCAGTACTTC
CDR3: CASSYGNSPAYEQYF

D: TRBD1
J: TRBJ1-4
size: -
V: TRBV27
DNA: TGTGCCAGCAGCCTGACAGGGCGCCCTAATGAAAAACTGTTTTTT
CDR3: CASSLTGRPNEKLFF

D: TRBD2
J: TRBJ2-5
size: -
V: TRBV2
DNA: TGTGCCAGCAGTGTATGGACTAGACAAGAGACCCAGTACTTC
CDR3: CASSVWTRQETQYF

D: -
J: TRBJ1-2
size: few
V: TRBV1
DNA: TGCACCAGCAGCCAAGGAAAGGGGATTCGCGGCTACACCTTC
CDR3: CTSSQGKGIRGYTF

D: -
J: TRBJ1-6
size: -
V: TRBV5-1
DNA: TGCGCCAGCAGCTTCGGGGATTCACCCCTCCACTTT
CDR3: CASSFGDSPLHF

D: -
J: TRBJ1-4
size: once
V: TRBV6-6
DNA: TGTGCCAGCAGTTACTCGGGGACATCTGAAAAACTGTTTTTT
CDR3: CASSYSGTSEKLFF

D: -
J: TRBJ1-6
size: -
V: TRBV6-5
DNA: TGTGCCAGCAGCCCGCCGAGGGTTAATTCACCCCTCCACTTT
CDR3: CASSPPRVNSPLHF

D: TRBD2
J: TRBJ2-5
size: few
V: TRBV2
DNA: TGTGCCAGCAGTGAAAGGCTAGCGGGGTTAGAGACCCAGTACTTC
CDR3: CASSERLAGLETQYF

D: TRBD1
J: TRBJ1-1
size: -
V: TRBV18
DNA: TGTGCCAGCTCACTCGGACAGGCGGACTATGAGTTCTTT
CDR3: CASSLGQADYEFF

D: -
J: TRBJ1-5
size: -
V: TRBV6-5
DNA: TGTGCCAGCAGTTACAGGGGGGGGGCGGATCAGCCCCAGCATTTT
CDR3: CASSYRGGADQPQHF

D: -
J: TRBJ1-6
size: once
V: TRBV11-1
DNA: TGTGCCAGCAGCGCCGGGCAGGGGCTCTCACCCCTCCACTTT
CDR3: CASSAGQGLSPLHF

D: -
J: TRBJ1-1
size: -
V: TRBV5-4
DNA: TGTGCCAGCAGGGCGGGACGACACACTGAAGCTTTCTTT
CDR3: CASRAGRHTEAFF

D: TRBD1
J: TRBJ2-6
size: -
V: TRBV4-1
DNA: TGCGCCAGCAGCCGCGGACAGGGTTCTGGGGCCAACGTCCTGACTTTC
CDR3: CASSRGQGSGANVLTF

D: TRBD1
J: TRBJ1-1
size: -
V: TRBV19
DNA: TGTGCCAGTAGTATAGTTTCAAGGGGACAGGAAGCTTTCTTT
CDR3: CASSIVSRGQEAFF

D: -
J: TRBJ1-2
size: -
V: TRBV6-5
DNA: TGTGCCAGCAGTCCCGAAGGACAGTCCTATGGCTACACCTTC
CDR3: CASSPEGQSYGYTF

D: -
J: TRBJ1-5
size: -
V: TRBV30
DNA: TGTGCCTGGGGTGACCCACAACTAATCAATCAGCCCCAGCATTTT
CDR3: CAWGDPQLINQPQHF

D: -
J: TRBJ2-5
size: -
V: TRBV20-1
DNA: TGCAGTGCGAGGACTGGGGAGACCCAGTACTTC
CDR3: CSARTGETQYF

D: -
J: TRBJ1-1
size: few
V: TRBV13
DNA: TGTGCCAGCAGCTTAGACTACACTACGAACACTGAAGCTTTCTTT
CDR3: CASSLDYTTNTEAFF

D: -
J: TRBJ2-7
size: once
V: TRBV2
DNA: TGTGCCAGCAGTGAGATGACAGGTTTACCTACGCAGTACTTC
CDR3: CASSEMTGLPTQYF

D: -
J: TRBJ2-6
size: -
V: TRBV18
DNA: TGTGCCAGCGCGACTGGGGCCAACGTCCTGACTTTC
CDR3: CASATGANVLTF

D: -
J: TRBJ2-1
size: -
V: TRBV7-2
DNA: TGTGCCAGCATGGCGGGACTCCGAGGTCGGAAGTACAATGAGCAGTTCTTC
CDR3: CASMAGLRGRKYNEQFF

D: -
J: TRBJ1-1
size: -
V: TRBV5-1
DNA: TGCGCCAGCAGCCTCCAGGGTACGGGTGAAGCTTTCTTT
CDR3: CASSLQGTGEAFF

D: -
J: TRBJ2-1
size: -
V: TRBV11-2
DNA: TGTGCCAGCAGCTTAGACGGCGGGATCAGCGATGAGCAGTTCTTC
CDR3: CASSLDGGISDEQFF

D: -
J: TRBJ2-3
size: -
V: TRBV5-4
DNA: TGTGCCAGCAGCAAGACAGATGAAGATACGCAGTATTTT
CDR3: CASSKTDEDTQYF

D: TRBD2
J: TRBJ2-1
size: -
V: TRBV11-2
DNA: TGTGCCAGCAGCCCCTTTCTGCGGGAGGTTGAGCAGTTCTTC
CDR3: CASSPFLREVEQFF

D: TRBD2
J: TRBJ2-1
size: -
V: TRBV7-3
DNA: TGTGCCAGCAGTTTAAACCCGACTAGCGGAGTAGGTGAGCAGTTCTTC
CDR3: CASSLNPTSGVGEQFF

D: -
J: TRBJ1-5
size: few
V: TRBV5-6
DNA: TGTGCCAGCAGCTTTCTTGGGGAGGGACAGCCCCAGCATTTT
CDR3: CASSFLGEGQPQHF

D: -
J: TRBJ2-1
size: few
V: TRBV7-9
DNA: TGTGCCAGCAGCACCGACTTCTACAATGAGCAGTTCTTC
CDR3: CASSTDFYNEQFF

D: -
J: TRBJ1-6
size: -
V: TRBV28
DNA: TGTGCCACCACCTTCCCCGGGGAAAATTCACCCCTCCACTTT
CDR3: CATTFPGENSPLHF

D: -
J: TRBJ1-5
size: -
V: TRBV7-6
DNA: TGTGCCAGCAGCTTAGGGGGGGGGCCTGGTCAGCCCCAGCATTTT
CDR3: CASSLGGGPGQPQHF

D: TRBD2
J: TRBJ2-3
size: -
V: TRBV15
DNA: TGTGCCACCAGCAGAGGGGGAGCGGGAGGGCCAGATACGCAGTATTTT
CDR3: CATSRGGAGGPDTQYF

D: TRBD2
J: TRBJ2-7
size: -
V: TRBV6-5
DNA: TGTGCCAGCAGTGTAGCGGGGGCCTACGAGCAGTACTTC
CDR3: CASSVAGAYEQYF

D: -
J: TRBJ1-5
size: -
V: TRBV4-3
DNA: TGCGCCAGCAGCCAAGTTGCGGGACCCAAGACCCCTTATAGCAATCAGCCCCAGCATTTT
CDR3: CASSQVAGPKTPYSNQPQHF

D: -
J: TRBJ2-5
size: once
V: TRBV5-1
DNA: TGCGCCAGCAGCTTGGGAGGGTCGGGGAGTGAGACCCAGTACTTC
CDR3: CASSLGGSGSETQYF

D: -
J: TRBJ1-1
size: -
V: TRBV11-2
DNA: TGTGCCAGCAGCTTAGAGGGACACATGAACACTGAAGCTTTCTTT
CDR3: CASSLEGHMNTEAFF